The entry that follows covers one T cell receptor beta chain sequence. What it binds is unknown. V lost 2 bases and J lost 8; bases outside the gene matches: 12. The V gene's germline CDR1 is GTSNPN and CDR2 SVGIG (reference sequence). The CDR3 loop spans 15 amino acids. Libraries were prepared by immunoSEQ multiplex PCR; TCRdb keeps only in-frame clonotypes and omits some of them. The profile shows roughly 38,000 clones, over 75% of them singletons. This entry belongs to a study of T cell clonotyping in hematopoietic cell transplantation. Study results and caveats: Pathologically expanded recipient clonotypes increased progressively from day 30 to day 180 as diversity fell.

The genes are TRBV30 and TRBJ2-3; 8 bases are shared with TRBD2. This sequence was found in a woman in her 40s in good health. Some clones in this sample may be carry-over from other donors' samples. The material sequenced was peripheral blood mononuclear cells. Written as DNA, the CDR3 is TGTGCCTGGAGTAGACTATGGCGGGAGGAGGGTACGCAGTATTTT. This translates into CAWSRLWREEGTQYF.